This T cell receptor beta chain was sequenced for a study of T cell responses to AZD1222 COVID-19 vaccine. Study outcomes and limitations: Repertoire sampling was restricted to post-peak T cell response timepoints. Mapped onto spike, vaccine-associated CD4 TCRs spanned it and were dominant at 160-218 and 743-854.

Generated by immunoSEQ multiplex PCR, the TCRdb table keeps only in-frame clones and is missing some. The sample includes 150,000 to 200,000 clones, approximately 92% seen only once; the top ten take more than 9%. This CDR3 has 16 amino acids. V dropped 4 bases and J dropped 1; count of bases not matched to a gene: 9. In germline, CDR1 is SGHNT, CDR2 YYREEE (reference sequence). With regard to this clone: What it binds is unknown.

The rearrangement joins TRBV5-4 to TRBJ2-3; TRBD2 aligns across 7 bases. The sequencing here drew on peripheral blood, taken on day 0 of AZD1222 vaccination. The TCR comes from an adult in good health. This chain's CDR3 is CASSPPKRGRTDTQYF. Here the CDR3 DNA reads TGTGCCAGCAGCCCCCCGAAGCGGGGTCGCACAGATACGCAGTATTTT.